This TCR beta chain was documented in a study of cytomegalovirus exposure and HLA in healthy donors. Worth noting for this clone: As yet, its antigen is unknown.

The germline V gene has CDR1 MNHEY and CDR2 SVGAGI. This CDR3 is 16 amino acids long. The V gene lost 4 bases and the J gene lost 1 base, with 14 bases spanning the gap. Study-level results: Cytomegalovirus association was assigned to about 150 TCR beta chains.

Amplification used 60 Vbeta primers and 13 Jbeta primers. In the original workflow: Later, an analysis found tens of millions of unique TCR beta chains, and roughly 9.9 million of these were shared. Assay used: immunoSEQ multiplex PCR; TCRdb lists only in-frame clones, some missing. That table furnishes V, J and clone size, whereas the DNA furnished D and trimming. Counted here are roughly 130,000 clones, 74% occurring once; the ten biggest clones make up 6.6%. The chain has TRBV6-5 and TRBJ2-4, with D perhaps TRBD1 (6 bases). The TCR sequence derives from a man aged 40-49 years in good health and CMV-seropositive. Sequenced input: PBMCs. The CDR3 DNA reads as TGTGCCAGCAGTTCCGAGGGGGAGATGGCCAAAAACATTCAGTACTTC. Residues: CASSSEGEMAKNIQYF.